This TCR beta chain is drawn from a study of cytomegalovirus exposure and HLA in healthy donors. Notes on the study in general: Excluded: some indistinguishable V segments such as TRBV6-2 and TRBV6-3. The authors later linked a missense DCLRE1C variant to TCR beta V- and J-gene trimming.

The CDR3 runs to 17 residues. Trimming cost V 1 base and J 9 bases, with 25 bases left between them. Germline assignment: CDR1 SGHDT and CDR2 YYEEEE. The study ran its PCR with 60 Vbeta and 13 Jbeta primers. Sequenced by immunoSEQ multiplex PCR; TCRdb stores in-frame clones only, minus some. The data contain tens of thousands of clones, 79% of them singletons. For this clone: Its specificity is unknown.

The sequence was obtained from a woman aged 35 to 49 in good health and CMV-seronegative. Material: PBMCs. The V gene is TRBV5-6, the J gene TRBJ1-2, with a weak D call TRBD1 (5 bases). The CDR3 sequence: CASSLRGSWEGFVRYTF. CDR3 nucleotides: TGTGCCAGCAGCTTGCGGGGGAGCTGGGAGGGGTTCGTGCGCTACACCTTC.